This T cell receptor (beta chain) is from a study of identical twins. Study-level points and caveats: Out-of-frame alpha sequences common to twins exhibited an excess of low generation probability. Abundant beta clonotypes from cord blood bore fewer insertions; memory repertoires lacked this pattern.

The J segment lost 4 bases and the V segment lost 1 base, leaving 5 bases of the junction unmatched. Germline CDR1 is LNHNV and CDR2 is YYDKDF (reference sequence). The CDR3 totals 17 residues. This clonotype has ten or more counts. The antigen is not known. TCRdb reprocessed the 5' RACE reads with MiXCR, giving one entry per CDR3 protein. This sample has 300,000 or so distinct CDR3 sequences; roughly 8.6% occur once, and the top ten carry approximately 7%. Another study also made use of these data, one on yellow fever vaccine responses in identical twins. From that study: On the reported evidence, twins' vaccine T cell responses seemed partly convergent and partly personalized.

The sequenced sample was CD8+ T cells sorted from blood. The chain employs TRBV15 and TRBJ2-2; 11 bases agree with TRBD2. This sequence was found in a woman under 30 in good health. CDR3 loop: CATSRASGGPITGELFF. For the CDR3, the DNA is TGTGCCACCAGCAGAGCTAGCGGGGGGCCCATCACCGGGGAGCTGTTTTTT.